The 12 T cell receptor beta chains presented below share a single source sample, sequenced in a study of OX40 agonist ivuxolimab in advanced cancers. TCRdb keeps only in-frame clones here, not all; method: immunoSEQ multiplex PCR. The sample consists of around 66,000 clones, around 84% of them appearing once. This sample comprised CD4+ or CD8+ T cells sorted from blood, obtained in a trial of the OX40 agonist ivuxolimab. The receptors were sampled from an adult with an advanced solid tumor such as melanoma, head and neck, liver or kidney cancer.

This chain uses TRBV20-1 with TRBJ1-1; D is undetermined. CDR3 length: 11 amino acids. Trimming removed 2 bases at V and 5 bases at J, with 6 bases between. CDR1 is DFQATT and CDR2 is SNEGSKA in the germline V gene (reference sequence). CDR3 region: CSARTITEAFF. As DNA, the CDR3 is TGCAGTGCTAGAACGATAACTGAAGCTTTCTTT.

Here the CDR3 reads CASSLGQMNTEAFF. For the CDR3, the DNA is TGTGCCAGCAGCTTAGGTCAGATGAACACTGAAGCTTTCTTT. V gene TRBV7-9 combines with J gene TRBJ1-1; no firm D call. Trimming pared 1 base from V and 0 bases from J, leaving 6 bases between. The CDR3 has 14 residues. From germline, CDR1 is SEHNR and CDR2 FQNEAQ (reference sequence).

The gene calls are TRBV7-9 and TRBJ1-4; D remains unclear. Germline assignment: CDR1 SEHNR and CDR2 FQNEAQ (reference sequence). Trimming pared 3 bases from V and 13 bases from J, leaving 18 bases between. The length of the CDR3 is 14 residues. DNA of the CDR3: TGTGCCAGCAGCTTTGTGGGAACTCGCAGTGGACTGTTTTTT. Its protein product is CASSFVGTRSGLFF. The whole variable domain, remainder taken from reference TRBV7-9 and TRBJ1-4, is DTGVSQNPRHKITKRGQNVTFRCDPISEHNRLYWYRQTLGQGPEFLTYFQNEAQLEKSRLLSDRFSAERPKGSFSTLEIQRTEQGDSAMYLCASSFVGTRSGLFFGSGTQLSVL.

This chain joins TRBV6-5 and TRBJ2-5; no definite D call. V was cut by 3 bases and J by 3 bases, with 14 bases left in between. The CDR3 spans 15 residues. Germline-derived CDR1 and CDR2 are MNHEY and SVGAGI. The CDR3 sequence: CASSYGALVEETQYF. DNA of the CDR3: TGTGCCAGCAGTTATGGAGCTTTAGTGGAAGAGACCCAGTACTTC.

This chain links TRBV6-5 with TRBJ2-1; tentative D call: TRBD2 (5 bases). Germline-derived CDR1 and CDR2 are MNHEY and SVGAGI. Between the trimmed V and J ends, which lost 6 bases and 2 bases, there was a span of 14 bases. CDR3 size: 15 residues. The CDR3 spells CASSSGYHPYNEQFF. DNA of the CDR3: TGTGCCAGCAGCTCGGGGTACCACCCCTACAATGAGCAGTTCTTC.

In nucleotides, the CDR3 is TGTGCCAGCAGTCTGGACAGGGCCAATCAGCCCCAGCATTTT. Protein sequence: CASSLDRANQPQHF. This chain uses TRBV27 with TRBJ1-5; TRBD1 matches 8 bases. J gave up 3 bases and V 5 bases, and 3 bases lay outside the gene matches. The CDR3 runs to 14 residues. Germline V gene sequence: CDR1 MNHEY, CDR2 SMNVEV (reference sequence).

This clone was seen a few times. The rearrangement uses TRBV7-3 and TRBJ2-7; D could derive from TRBD1 or TRBD2 (6 bases each). The CDR3 runs 13 residues. V lost 3 bases and J 5 bases, leaving 11 bases between the germline ends. Germline V lookup: CDR1 SGHTA, CDR2 FQGTGA. CDR3 amino acids: CASSFLGGDEQYF. The CDR3 DNA is TGTGCCAGCAGCTTCCTCGGGGGCGACGAGCAGTACTTC.

V usage is TRBV7-9 and J usage is TRBJ1-5, with D unresolved. V lost 2 bases and J lost 7, with 9 bases in between. This CDR3 comprises 13 residues. Looked up from germline, CDR1 is SEHNR and CDR2 is FQNEAQ (reference sequence). This chain's CDR3 is CASSLSPLQPQHF. CDR3 coding DNA: TGTGCCAGCAGCTTATCGCCCCTCCAGCCCCAGCATTTT. The whole variable domain, filled in from reference TRBV7-9 and TRBJ1-5, reads DTGVSQNPRHKITKRGQNVTFRCDPISEHNRLYWYRQTLGQGPEFLTYFQNEAQLEKSRLLSDRFSAERPKGSFSTLEIQRTEQGDSAMYLCASSLSPLQPQHFGDGTRLSIL.

This chain joins TRBV5-1 and TRBJ2-1; D is undetermined. Germline CDR1 SGHRS, CDR2 YFSETQ. Deletions cut 0 bases from V and 5 bases from J, with 15 bases between. This CDR3 has 16 residues. The CDR3 loop is CASSLADFLGNNEQFF. CDR3 DNA sequence: TGCGCCAGCAGCTTGGCCGACTTCCTTGGCAACAATGAGCAGTTCTTC. Together with reference TRBV5-1 and TRBJ2-1, the CDR3 gives the full variable domain: KAGVTQTPRYLIKTRGQQVTLSCSPISGHRSVSWYQQTPGQGLQFLFEYFSETQRNKGNFPGRFSGRQFSNSRSEMNVSTLELGDSALYLCASSLADFLGNNEQFFGPGTRLTVL.

J is TRBJ2-3 and V is TRBV18; 7 bases match TRBD2. CDR3 length: 13 residues. V trimming: 5 bases; J trimming: 6 bases; junction bases outside the gene matches: 5. Germline CDR1 KGHSH, CDR2 LQKENI. In DNA form, the CDR3 reads TGTGCCAGCTCATCTAGGGGAGGGGATACGCAGTATTTT. Translating it yields CASSSRGGDTQYF.

Here the CDR3 DNA reads TGTGCCAGCAGCCCGAGGGACATCGCAAATCAGCCCCAGCATTTT. Translation gives CASSPRDIANQPQHF. The chain carries TRBV6-5 and TRBJ1-5, with D possibly being TRBD1 (6 bases). This CDR3 has 15 amino acids. Germline CDR1 and CDR2: MNHEY and SVGAGI. The germline V and J ends were trimmed by 6 bases and 4 bases, with 16 bases remaining between them.

The chain couples TRBV2 to TRBJ1-4, with 8 bases identical to TRBD1. Germline V gene sequence: CDR1 SNHLY, CDR2 FYNNEI. Losses at the gene ends were 5 bases for V and 0 bases for J; bases not matched to a gene: 5. The CDR3 is made up of 16 amino acids. CDR3 in amino acids: CASSPRGQPTNEKLFF. CDR3 coding DNA: TGTGCCAGCAGTCCCAGGGGGCAGCCAACTAATGAAAAACTGTTTTTT.